The following is a T cell receptor beta chain sequence with its context. Its antigen is unknown. The repertoire was sequenced with immunoSEQ multiplex PCR; TCRdb's copy has only in-frame clones and lacks some. The repertoire holds some 110,000 clones, with roughly 87% as singletons. This sample is part of a study of graft-versus-host responses after intestinal transplantation. Study at large: All of the recipients had induction that used anti-thymocyte globulin, then tacrolimus and steroids for approximately 3 years.

Germline assignment: CDR1 MNHNS and CDR2 SASEGT. V lost 5 bases, J lost 5 bases, and 12 bases lay in between. The CDR3 spans 13 residues. Study-level results: GvH clones surfaced in recipient marrow, some emerging earlier in ileum or blood. Graft-donor T cell macrochimerism coincided with high graft-versus-host to host-versus-graft clonal ratios in allografts.

The TCR sequence derives from a human donor who received an intestinal transplant. The specimen comprised unstimulated CD4+ T cells sorted from spleen or lymph node cells, sampled before intestinal transplant. V gene TRBV6-1 combines with J gene TRBJ1-2, with unresolved D. The CDR3 DNA reads TGTGCCAGCAGTAGAAAACGAATATATGGCTACACCTTC. Protein: CASSRKRIYGYTF.